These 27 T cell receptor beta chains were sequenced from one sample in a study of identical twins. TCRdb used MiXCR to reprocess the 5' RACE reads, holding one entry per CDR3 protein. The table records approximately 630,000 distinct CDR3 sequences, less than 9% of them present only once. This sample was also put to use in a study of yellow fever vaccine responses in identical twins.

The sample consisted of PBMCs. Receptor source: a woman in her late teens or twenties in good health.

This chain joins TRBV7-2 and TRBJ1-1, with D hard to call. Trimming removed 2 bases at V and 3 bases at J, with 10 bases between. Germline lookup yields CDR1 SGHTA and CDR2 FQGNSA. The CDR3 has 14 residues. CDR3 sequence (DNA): TGTGCCAGCAGCTTATCACGGGGTGACACTGAAGCTTTCTTT. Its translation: CASSLSRGDTEAFF.

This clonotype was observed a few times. CDR3 coding DNA: TGCGCCAGCATCGATCCCCGGGACAGGGGTAGAGAGACCCAGTACTTC. It translates to CASIDPRDRGRETQYF. The chain recombines TRBV5-1 with TRBJ2-5; 10 bases are a match to TRBD1. The germline V gene encodes CDR1 SGHRS and CDR2 YFSETQ. The CDR3 runs 16 residues. Trimming removed 6 bases from V and 4 bases from J; junction bases left unmatched: 12.

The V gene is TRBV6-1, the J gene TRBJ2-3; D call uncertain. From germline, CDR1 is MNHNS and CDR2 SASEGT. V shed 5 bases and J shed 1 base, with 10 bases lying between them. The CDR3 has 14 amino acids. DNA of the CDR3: TGTGCCAGCAGTAAATACGGAGGCACAGATACGCAGTATTTT. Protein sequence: CASSKYGGTDTQYF.

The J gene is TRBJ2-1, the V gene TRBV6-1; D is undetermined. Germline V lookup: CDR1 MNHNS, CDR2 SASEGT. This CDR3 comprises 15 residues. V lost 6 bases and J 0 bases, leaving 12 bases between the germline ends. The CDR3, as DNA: TGTGCCAGCAGCCAGACGGCTGACTCCTACAATGAGCAGTTCTTC. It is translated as CASSQTADSYNEQFF.

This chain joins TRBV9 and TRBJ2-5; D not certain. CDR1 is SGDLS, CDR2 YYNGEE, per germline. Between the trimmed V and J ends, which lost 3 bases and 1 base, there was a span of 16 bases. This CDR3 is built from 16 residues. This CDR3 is CASSEHVVASQETQYF. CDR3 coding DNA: TGTGCCAGCAGCGAACACGTAGTGGCTAGCCAAGAGACCCAGTACTTC. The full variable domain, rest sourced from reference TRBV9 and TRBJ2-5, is DSGVTQTPKHLITATGQRVTLRCSPRSGDLSVYWYQQSLDQGLQFLIQYYNGEERAKGNILERFSAQQFPDLHSELNLSSLELGDSALYFCASSEHVVASQETQYFGPGTRLLVL.

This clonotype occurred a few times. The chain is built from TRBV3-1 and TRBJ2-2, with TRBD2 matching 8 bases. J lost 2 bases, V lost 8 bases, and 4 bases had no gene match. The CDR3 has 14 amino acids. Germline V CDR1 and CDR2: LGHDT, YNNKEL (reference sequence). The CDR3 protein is CASERGSNTGELFF. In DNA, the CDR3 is TGTGCCAGCGAGCGGGGGTCCAACACCGGGGAGCTGTTTTTT.

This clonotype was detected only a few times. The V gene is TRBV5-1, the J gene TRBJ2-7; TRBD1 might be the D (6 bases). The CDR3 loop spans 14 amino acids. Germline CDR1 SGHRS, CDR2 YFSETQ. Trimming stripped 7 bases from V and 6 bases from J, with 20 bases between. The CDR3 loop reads CASRTGTTLSEQYF. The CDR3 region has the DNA TGCGCCAGCCGAACCGGGACAACCCTCAGCGAGCAGTACTTC.

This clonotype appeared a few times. In nucleotides, the CDR3 is TGTGCCACCAGTGATTCGCTAGCAGTCAGCTACAATGAGCAGTTCTTC. Protein product: CATSDSLAVSYNEQFF. The V call is TRBV24-1, the J call TRBJ2-1; possible D gene TRBD2, 5 bases. Germline V CDR1 and CDR2: KGHDR, SFDVKD. This CDR3 spans 16 amino acids. The V gene lost 2 bases and the J gene lost 3 bases, with 13 bases spanning the gap.

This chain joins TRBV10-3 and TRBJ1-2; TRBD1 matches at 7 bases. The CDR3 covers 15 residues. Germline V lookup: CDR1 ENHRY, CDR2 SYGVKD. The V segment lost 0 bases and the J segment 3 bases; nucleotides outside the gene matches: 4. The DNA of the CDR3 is TGTGCCATCAGTGAGTCGGTGGGGACAGACTATGGCTACACCTTC. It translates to CAISESVGTDYGYTF.

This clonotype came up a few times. CDR3 amino acids: CASSRDWRGYNEQFF. CDR3 nucleotides: TGTGCCAGCAGCCGGGATTGGAGGGGGTACAATGAGCAGTTCTTC. J is TRBJ2-1 and V is TRBV12-3 or TRBV12-4, with D perhaps being TRBD1 or TRBD2 (6 bases each). Trimming cost V 6 bases and J 4 bases, with 16 bases left between them. The CDR3 is 15 amino acids.

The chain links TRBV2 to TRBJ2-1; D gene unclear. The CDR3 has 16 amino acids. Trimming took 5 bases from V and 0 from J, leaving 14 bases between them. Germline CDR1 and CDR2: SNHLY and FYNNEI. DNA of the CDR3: TGTGCCAGCAGTTGCGACTGGGAAAGCTCCTACAATGAGCAGTTCTTC. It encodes CASSCDWESSYNEQFF. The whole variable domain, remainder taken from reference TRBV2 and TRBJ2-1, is EPEVTQTPSHQVTQMGQEVILRCVPISNHLYFYWYRQILGQKVEFLVSFYNNEISEKSEIFDDQFSVERPDGSNFTLKIRSTKLEDSAMYFCASSCDWESSYNEQFFGPGTRLTVL.

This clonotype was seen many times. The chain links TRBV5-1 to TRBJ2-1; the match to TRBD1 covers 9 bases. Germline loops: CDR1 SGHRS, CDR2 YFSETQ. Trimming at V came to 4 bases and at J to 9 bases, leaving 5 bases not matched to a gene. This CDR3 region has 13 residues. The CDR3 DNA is TGCGCCAGCAGCCCGGGGACAGGGTTTGAGCAGTTCTTC. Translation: CASSPGTGFEQFF.

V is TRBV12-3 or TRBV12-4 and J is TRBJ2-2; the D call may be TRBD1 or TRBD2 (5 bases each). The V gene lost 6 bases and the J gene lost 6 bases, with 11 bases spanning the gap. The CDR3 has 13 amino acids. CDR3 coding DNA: TGTGCCAGCAGCCAGGGTAGCGCCGGGGAGCTGTTTTTT. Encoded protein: CASSQGSAGELFF.

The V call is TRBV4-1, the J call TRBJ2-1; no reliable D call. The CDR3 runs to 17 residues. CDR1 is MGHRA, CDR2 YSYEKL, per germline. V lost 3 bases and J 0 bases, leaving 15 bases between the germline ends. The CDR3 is CASSHLPPSSSYNEQFF. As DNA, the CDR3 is TGCGCCAGCAGCCACCTCCCTCCTTCAAGCTCCTACAATGAGCAGTTCTTC.

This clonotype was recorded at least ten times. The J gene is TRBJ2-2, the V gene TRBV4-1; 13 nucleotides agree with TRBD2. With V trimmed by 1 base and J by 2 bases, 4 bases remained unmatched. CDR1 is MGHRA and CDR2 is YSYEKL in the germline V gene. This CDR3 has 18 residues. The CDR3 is CASSQGTSGGHNTGELFF. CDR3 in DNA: TGCGCCAGCAGCCAAGGGACTAGCGGGGGCCATAACACCGGGGAGCTGTTTTTT.

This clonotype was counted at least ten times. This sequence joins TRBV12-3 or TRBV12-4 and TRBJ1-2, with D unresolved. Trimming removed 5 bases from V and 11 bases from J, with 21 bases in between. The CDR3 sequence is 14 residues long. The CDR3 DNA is TGTGCCAGCAGTCCCCATCGCCGGGCGGAGGGATACACCTTC. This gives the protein CASSPHRRAEGYTF.

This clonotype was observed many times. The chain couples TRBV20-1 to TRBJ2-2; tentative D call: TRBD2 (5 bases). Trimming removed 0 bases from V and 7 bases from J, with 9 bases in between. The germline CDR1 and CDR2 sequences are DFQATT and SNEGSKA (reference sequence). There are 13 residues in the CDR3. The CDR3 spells CSARDRSVGELFF. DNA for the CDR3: TGCAGTGCTAGAGATCGTAGCGTCGGGGAGCTGTTTTTT.

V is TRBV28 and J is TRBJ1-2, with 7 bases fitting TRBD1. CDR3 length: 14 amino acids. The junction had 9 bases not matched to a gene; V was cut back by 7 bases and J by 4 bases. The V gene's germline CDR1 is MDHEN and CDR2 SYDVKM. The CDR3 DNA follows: TGTGCCAGCACCCGAGACAGGGAAGCCTATGGCTACACCTTC. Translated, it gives CASTRDREAYGYTF.

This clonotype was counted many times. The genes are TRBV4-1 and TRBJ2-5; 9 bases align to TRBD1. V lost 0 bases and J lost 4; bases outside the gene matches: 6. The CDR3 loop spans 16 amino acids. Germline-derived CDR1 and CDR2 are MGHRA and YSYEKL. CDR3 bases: TGCGCCAGCAGCCAAGATCGGACAGGGGCGGGAGAGACCCAGTACTTC. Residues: CASSQDRTGAGETQYF.

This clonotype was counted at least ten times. CDR3 DNA sequence: TGTGCCAGCAGTTTTATGCAGGGGGCCTTCACAGATACGCAGTATTTT. Its protein product is CASSFMQGAFTDTQYF. The rearrangement links TRBV12-3 or TRBV12-4 to TRBJ2-3; TRBD1 matches 8 bases. The CDR3 runs to 16 residues. The V segment lost 3 bases and the J segment 2 bases; nucleotides outside the gene matches: 7.

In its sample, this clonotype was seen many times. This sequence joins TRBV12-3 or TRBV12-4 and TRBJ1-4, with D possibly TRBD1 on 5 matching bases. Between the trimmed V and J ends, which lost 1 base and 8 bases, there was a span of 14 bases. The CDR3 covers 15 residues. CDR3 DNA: TGTGCCAGCAGTTTAGGCCGGGACCGTTGGGAAAAACTGTTTTTT. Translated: CASSLGRDRWEKLFF.

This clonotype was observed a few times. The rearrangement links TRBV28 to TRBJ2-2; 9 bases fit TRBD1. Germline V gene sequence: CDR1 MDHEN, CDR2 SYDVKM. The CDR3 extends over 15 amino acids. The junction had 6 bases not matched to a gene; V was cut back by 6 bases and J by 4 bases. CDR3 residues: CASSLGTGFTGELFF. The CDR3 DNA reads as TGTGCCAGCAGCCTCGGGACAGGGTTCACCGGGGAGCTGTTTTTT. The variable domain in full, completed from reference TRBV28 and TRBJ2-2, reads DVKVTQSSRYLVKRTGEKVFLECVQDMDHENMFWYRQDPGLGLRLIYFSYDVKMKEKGDIPEGYSVSREKKERFSLILESASTNQTSMYLCASSLGTGFTGELFFGEGSRLTVL.

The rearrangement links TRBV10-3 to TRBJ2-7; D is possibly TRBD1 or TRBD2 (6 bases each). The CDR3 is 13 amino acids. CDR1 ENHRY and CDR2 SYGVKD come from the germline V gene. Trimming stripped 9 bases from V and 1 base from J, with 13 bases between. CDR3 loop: CAIGRGVSYEQYF. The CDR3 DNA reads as TGTGCCATTGGAAGGGGGGTATCCTACGAGCAGTACTTC.

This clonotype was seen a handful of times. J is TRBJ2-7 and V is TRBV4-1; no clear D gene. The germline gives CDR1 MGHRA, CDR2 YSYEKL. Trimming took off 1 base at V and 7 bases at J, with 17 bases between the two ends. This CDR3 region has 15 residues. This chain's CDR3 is CASSQGSLTAWEQYF. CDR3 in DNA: TGCGCCAGCAGCCAAGGCTCCCTGACCGCCTGGGAGCAGTACTTC.

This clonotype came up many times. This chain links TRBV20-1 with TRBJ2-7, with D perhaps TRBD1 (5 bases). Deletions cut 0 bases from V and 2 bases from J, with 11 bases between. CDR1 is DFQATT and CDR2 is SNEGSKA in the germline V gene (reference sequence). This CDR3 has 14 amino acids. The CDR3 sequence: CSAREGDQTYEQYF. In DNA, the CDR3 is TGCAGTGCTAGAGAAGGGGATCAAACCTACGAGCAGTACTTC.

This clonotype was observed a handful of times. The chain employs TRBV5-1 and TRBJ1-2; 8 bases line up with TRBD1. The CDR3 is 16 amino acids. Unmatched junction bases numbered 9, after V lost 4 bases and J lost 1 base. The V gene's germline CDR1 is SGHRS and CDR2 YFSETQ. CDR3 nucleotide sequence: TGCGCCAGCAGCGATCCAAGGACAGGGAATAACTATGGCTACACCTTC. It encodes CASSDPRTGNNYGYTF.

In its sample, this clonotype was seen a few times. DNA for the CDR3: TGTGCCAGCAGTTTAGGGTGGACGGCTGGCTACACCTTC. Translating gives CASSLGWTAGYTF. V is TRBV28 and J is TRBJ1-2; no firm D call. In germline, CDR1 is MDHEN, CDR2 SYDVKM. Trimming cost V 2 bases and J 7 bases, with 11 bases left between them. The CDR3 runs 13 residues.